A single sample gave rise to the 29 T cell receptor beta chains below, sequenced in a study of T cell responses to AZD1222 COVID-19 vaccine. The data were produced by immunoSEQ multiplex PCR, yet TCRdb's version contains in-frame clones alone and is incomplete. The profile shows about 170,000 clones, approximately 90% of them singletons. Sequenced here: peripheral blood, sampled on day 0 of AZD1222 vaccination. All receptors come from an adult in good health.

The chain has TRBV4-1 and TRBJ2-1; the D gene is possibly TRBD2 (6 bases). The CDR3 length is 18 residues. V was cut by 1 base and J by 0 bases, with 16 bases left in between. The germline V gene has CDR1 MGHRA and CDR2 YSYEKL. This CDR3 reads CASSQADYSLPSYNEQFF. In DNA form, the CDR3 reads TGCGCCAGCAGCCAAGCGGACTACTCTCTACCCTCCTACAATGAGCAGTTCTTC.

The rearrangement joins TRBV9 to TRBJ2-2; D unclear. The germline gives CDR1 SGDLS, CDR2 YYNGEE. The CDR3 totals 15 residues. Trimming cost V 0 bases and J 0 bases, with 6 bases left between them. The chain's CDR3 is CASSVGVTNTGELFF. Written as DNA, the CDR3 is TGTGCCAGCAGCGTAGGGGTAACGAACACCGGGGAGCTGTTTTTT.

The gene calls are TRBV19 and TRBJ2-1; possibly TRBD1 or TRBD2 for D (5 bases each). CDR3 length: 14 residues. V was clipped by 3 bases and J by 0 bases, with 6 bases between them. The germline V gene encodes CDR1 LNHDA and CDR2 SQIVND (reference sequence). The CDR3 nucleotides are TGTGCCAGTAGTATGGGGACCTCCTACAATGAGCAGTTCTTC. It is translated as CASSMGTSYNEQFF. The entire variable domain, with the rest obtained from reference TRBV19 and TRBJ2-1, is as follows: DGGITQSPKYLFRKEGQNVTLSCEQNLNHDAMYWYRQDPGQGLRLIYYSQIVNDFQKGDIAEGYSVSREKKESFPLTVTSAQKNPTAFYLCASSMGTSYNEQFFGPGTRLTVL.

The chain couples TRBV6-6 to TRBJ1-2, with 8 positions matching TRBD1. V gave up 5 bases and J gave up 0 bases; unmatched junction bases: 11. Germline assignment: CDR1 MNHNY and CDR2 SVGAGI (reference sequence). The CDR3 extends over 17 amino acids. The CDR3 is CASSLAGTGSSNYGYTF. The CDR3 DNA is TGTGCCAGCAGTCTCGCGGGGACAGGCAGTTCTAACTATGGCTACACCTTC.

The chain joins TRBV19 to TRBJ2-5; 7 bases are a match to TRBD1. CDR1 LNHDA and CDR2 SQIVND come from the germline V gene (reference sequence). Trimming removed 5 bases from V and 5 bases from J; junction bases left unmatched: 11. CDR3 size: 15 residues. CDR3 nucleotide sequence: TGTGCCAGTAGTTCCAAGACAGGGTCCGGGGAGACCCAGTACTTC. It translates to CASSSKTGSGETQYF.

The CDR3 DNA reads TGTGCCTGGAGTACAAAGGGGGCGGAAGGGTTCTACTATGGCTACACCTTC. It specifies CAWSTKGAEGFYYGYTF. The V and J genes are TRBV30 and TRBJ1-2; 7 bases are a match to TRBD1. CDR1 is GTSNPN and CDR2 is SVGIG in the germline V gene (reference sequence). The CDR3 totals 17 residues. J was trimmed by 3 bases and V by 2 bases; bases with no gene match: 15.

In DNA form, the CDR3 reads TGTGCCAGCTCACCAACAGGGGGTCACTATGGCTACACCTTC. Translating gives CASSPTGGHYGYTF. The genes are TRBV18 and TRBJ1-2, with TRBD1 matching over 8 bases. The length of the CDR3 is 14 residues. The trim removed 2 bases at V and 3 bases at J, leaving 2 bases unmatched. Germline V CDR1 and CDR2: KGHSH, LQKENI.

This clone was recorded once. The chain has TRBV5-1 and TRBJ2-3, with a weak D call TRBD2 (6 bases). Trimming took off 2 bases at V and 3 bases at J, with 13 bases between the two ends. CDR1 is SGHRS and CDR2 is YFSETQ in the germline V gene. The CDR3 is 15 amino acids. The CDR3 sequence: CASSLSLAGTDTQYF. In DNA, the CDR3 is TGCGCCAGCAGCTTATCACTAGCTGGGACAGATACGCAGTATTTT.

This chain connects TRBV11-3 to TRBJ1-6; TRBD1 is a possible D gene (5 bases). The CDR3 loop spans 20 amino acids. V lost 2 bases and J 4 bases, leaving 24 bases between the germline ends. Looked up from germline, CDR1 is SGHNT and CDR2 is YENEEA. DNA for the CDR3: TGTGCCAGCAGCTTACTGACAGAAGGCCTCAGCAAAGATTATAATTCACCCCTCCACTTT. The encoded protein is CASSLLTEGLSKDYNSPLHF.

The J gene is TRBJ1-5, the V gene TRBV21-1. TRBV21-1 is an annotated pseudogene. The CDR3 covers 17 residues. Written as DNA, the CDR3 is TGTGCCAGCAGCACTCGGAGTCGAATTGATAGCAATCAGCCCCAGCATTTT. This sequence encodes CASSTRSRIDSNQPQHF.

V and J are TRBV5-4 and TRBJ2-3, with D tentatively TRBD2 (6 bases). The CDR3 length is 14 residues. Trimming removed 2 bases from V and 2 bases from J, with 9 bases in between. Germline CDR1 is SGHNT and CDR2 is YYREEE (reference sequence). CDR3 sequence: CASSLTSHTDTQYF. In nucleotides, the CDR3 is TGTGCCAGCAGCTTAACTAGCCACACAGATACGCAGTATTTT.

The chain uses TRBV15 and TRBJ1-2, with D perhaps matching TRBD1 (6 bases). The CDR3 is 14 residues long. Germline V CDR1 and CDR2: LNHNV, YYDKDF (reference sequence). With 0 bases removed from V and 5 bases from J, the gap between germline ends came to 10 bases. The CDR3 protein is CATSRDQGRYGYTF. CDR3 coding DNA: TGTGCCACCAGCAGAGATCAGGGGCGGTATGGCTACACCTTC.

The V and J genes are TRBV2 and TRBJ2-1, with D possibly being TRBD2 (5 bases). V gave up 8 bases and J gave up 6 bases, with 8 bases separating them. The CDR3 is made up of 11 amino acids. CDR1 is SNHLY and CDR2 is FYNNEI in the germline V gene. CDR3 in amino acids: CASLARNEQFF. Written as DNA, the CDR3 is TGTGCCAGCCTAGCCCGCAATGAGCAGTTCTTC.

This chain joins TRBV19 and TRBJ1-4; maybe TRBD1 (5 bases). The V and J ends lost 10 bases and 8 bases respectively, with 17 bases between them. Germline-derived CDR1 and CDR2 are LNHDA and SQIVND (reference sequence). The CDR3 length is 13 residues. CDR3 residues: CATLGRQREKLFF. The CDR3 DNA reads as TGTGCCACCTTGGGGCGCCAGAGGGAAAAACTGTTTTTT.

The chain couples TRBV19 to TRBJ1-2; D may be TRBD1 (6 bases). Looked up from germline, CDR1 is LNHDA and CDR2 is SQIVND (reference sequence). CDR3 length equals 15 residues. Trimming took off 2 bases at V and 4 bases at J, with 14 bases between the two ends. The CDR3 sequence is CASSIILGQFYGYTF. The CDR3 DNA follows: TGTGCCAGTAGTATAATATTAGGACAGTTCTATGGCTACACCTTC.

The chain joins TRBV29-1 to TRBJ2-1; D is uncertain. There are 11 residues in the CDR3. The germline V and J ends were trimmed by 4 bases and 6 bases, with 7 bases remaining between them. The V gene's germline CDR1 is SQVTM and CDR2 ANQGSEA. CDR3 loop: CSVGEFNEQFF. CDR3 DNA: TGCAGCGTTGGCGAATTCAATGAGCAGTTCTTC.

The rearrangement uses TRBV5-5 and TRBJ2-1; D gene ambiguous. The CDR3 is made up of 15 amino acids. CDR1 and CDR2 from the germline V gene are SGHKS and YYEKEE (reference sequence). Trimming took off 0 bases at V and 0 bases at J, with 7 bases between the two ends. CDR3 in amino acids: CASSLEANSYNEQFF. The CDR3 region has the DNA TGTGCCAGCAGCTTGGAAGCCAACTCCTACAATGAGCAGTTCTTC.

V gene TRBV10-3 combines with J gene TRBJ1-1; the D is unclear. V was clipped by 3 bases and J by 11 bases, with 13 bases between them. This CDR3 contains 12 residues. The V gene's germline CDR1 is ENHRY and CDR2 SYGVKD. DNA of the CDR3: TGTGCCATCAGTGATGATCGGCCCCAGGCTTTCTTT. Its protein is CAISDDRPQAFF.

The V call is TRBV3-1 (or the pseudogene TRBV3-2), the J call TRBJ1-1; D gene uncertain. This CDR3 comprises 15 residues. CDR1 and CDR2 (germline): LGHDT, YNNKEL (reference sequence). The V gene lost 0 bases and the J gene lost 3 bases, with 11 bases spanning the gap. The CDR3 protein is CASSQEASWDTEAFF. Here the CDR3 DNA reads TGTGCCAGCAGCCAAGAGGCCTCATGGGACACTGAAGCTTTCTTT.

The chain is built from TRBV5-1 and TRBJ1-2, with 7 bases aligning to TRBD1. V was pared by 2 bases and J by 2 bases, with 3 bases of the junction left unmatched. There are 14 residues in the CDR3. CDR1 is SGHRS, CDR2 YFSETQ, per germline. CDR3 sequence: CASSLSGGNYGYTF. DNA of the CDR3: TGCGCCAGCAGCTTATCAGGGGGGAACTATGGCTACACCTTC.

This chain connects TRBV5-1 to TRBJ1-4; no definite D call. V lost 8 bases and J lost 7, with 9 bases in between. The CDR3 contains 11 residues. The V gene's germline CDR1 is SGHRS and CDR2 YFSETQ. This CDR3 is CASSFGEKLFF. CDR3 DNA: TGCGCCAGTTCCTTCGGTGAAAAACTGTTTTTT. The full variable domain, with the rest looked up from reference TRBV5-1 and TRBJ1-4, is KAGVTQTPRYLIKTRGQQVTLSCSPISGHRSVSWYQQTPGQGLQFLFEYFSETQRNKGNFPGRFSGRQFSNSRSEMNVSTLELGDSALYLCASSFGEKLFFGSGTQLSVL.

This chain uses TRBV3-1 (or the pseudogene TRBV3-2) with TRBJ1-6; possibly TRBD1 for D (5 bases). V gave up 2 bases and J gave up 5 bases, with 10 bases separating them. The CDR3 totals 15 residues. Germline V gene lookup returns CDR1 LGHDT and CDR2 YNNKEL (reference sequence). The chain's CDR3 is CASSQWDGNNSPLHF. CDR3 sequence (DNA): TGTGCCAGCAGCCAATGGGACGGAAATAATTCACCCCTCCACTTT.

This chain links TRBV19 with TRBJ2-1; 7 positions match TRBD1. Germline V gene sequence: CDR1 LNHDA, CDR2 SQIVND (reference sequence). This CDR3 region has 15 residues. Trimming took 6 bases from V and 0 from J; bases not matched to a gene: 5. CDR3 bases: TGTGCCAGTAGAGGGGGCCCTAGCTCCTACAATGAGCAGTTCTTC. This sequence encodes CASRGGPSSYNEQFF.

The V call is TRBV9, the J call TRBJ1-1; D unclear. The CDR3 spans 15 residues. Germline CDR1 SGDLS, CDR2 YYNGEE. Deletions cut 0 bases from V and 2 bases from J, with 11 bases between. CDR3 sequence (DNA): TGTGCCAGCAGCGTAGCTCAGACGGTAAACACTGAAGCTTTCTTT. This encodes CASSVAQTVNTEAFF.

This chain joins TRBV5-1 and TRBJ1-2, with 7 bases fitting TRBD1. V dropped 3 bases and J dropped 4; count of bases not matched to a gene: 6. Germline V gene lookup returns CDR1 SGHRS and CDR2 YFSETQ. The CDR3 covers 14 residues. The CDR3 nucleotides are TGCGCCAGCAGCTCGGCAGGGGGACCCTATGGCTACACCTTC. Encoded protein: CASSSAGGPYGYTF.

V and J are TRBV2 and TRBJ2-3, with 11 positions matching TRBD2. Losses at the gene ends were 4 bases for V and 2 bases for J; bases not matched to a gene: 5. This CDR3 is 16 amino acids long. Germline-derived CDR1 and CDR2 are SNHLY and FYNNEI. CDR3 loop: CASSGLAGGNTDTQYF. The CDR3 DNA reads as TGTGCCAGCAGTGGGTTAGCGGGAGGGAACACAGATACGCAGTATTTT.

The chain employs TRBV25-1 and TRBJ2-2, with 7 bases matching TRBD2. V lost 6 bases and J lost 4; bases outside the gene matches: 5. The CDR3 consists of 14 residues. Germline V gene lookup returns CDR1 MGHDK and CDR2 SYGVNS. CDR3 nucleotide sequence: TGTGCCAGCAGGGGAGCGGGATCCACCGGGGAGCTGTTTTTT. This sequence encodes CASRGAGSTGELFF.

V and J are TRBV9 and TRBJ2-1, with TRBD2 as a possible D gene (6 bases). CDR1 is SGDLS and CDR2 is YYNGEE in the germline V gene. V lost 1 base to trimming and J lost 4 bases, with 15 bases between them. CDR3 length equals 16 residues. CDR3 region: CASSVRDREWYNEQFF. Here the CDR3 DNA reads TGTGCCAGCAGCGTACGAGATCGGGAGTGGTACAATGAGCAGTTCTTC.

The chain combines TRBV5-6 with TRBJ2-2; D might be TRBD1 (5 bases). Germline-derived CDR1 and CDR2 are SGHDT and YYEEEE. This CDR3 is built from 17 residues. Trimming left V 2 bases short and J 4 bases short, with 18 bases between. The CDR3 DNA is TGTGCCAGCAGCTTCCCCCAAACAGGTAGAACCACCGGGGAGCTGTTTTTT. Translating it yields CASSFPQTGRTTGELFF.